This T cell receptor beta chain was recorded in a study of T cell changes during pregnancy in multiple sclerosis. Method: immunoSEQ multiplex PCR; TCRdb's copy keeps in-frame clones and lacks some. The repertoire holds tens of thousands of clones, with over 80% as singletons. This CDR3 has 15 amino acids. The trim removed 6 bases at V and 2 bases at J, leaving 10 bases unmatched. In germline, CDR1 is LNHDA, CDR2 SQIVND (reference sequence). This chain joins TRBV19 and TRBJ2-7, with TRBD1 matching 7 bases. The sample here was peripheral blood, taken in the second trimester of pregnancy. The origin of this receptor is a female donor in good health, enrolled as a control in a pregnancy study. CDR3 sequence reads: CASSPAGTVTYEQYF. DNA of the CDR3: TGTGCCAGTAGCCCCGCCGGGACAGTTACCTACGAGCAGTACTTC.